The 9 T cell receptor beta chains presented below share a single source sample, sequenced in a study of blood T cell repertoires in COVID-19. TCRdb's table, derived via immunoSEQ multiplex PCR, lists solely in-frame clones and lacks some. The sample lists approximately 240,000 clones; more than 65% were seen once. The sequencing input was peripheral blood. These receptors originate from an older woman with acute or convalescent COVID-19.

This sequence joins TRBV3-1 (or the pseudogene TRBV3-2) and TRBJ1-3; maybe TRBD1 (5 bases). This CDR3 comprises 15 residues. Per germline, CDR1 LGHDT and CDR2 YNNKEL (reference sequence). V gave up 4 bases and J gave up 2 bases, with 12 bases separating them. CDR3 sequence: CASSPGRATGNTIYF. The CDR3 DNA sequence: TGTGCCAGCAGCCCGGGCAGGGCTACTGGAAACACCATATATTTT.

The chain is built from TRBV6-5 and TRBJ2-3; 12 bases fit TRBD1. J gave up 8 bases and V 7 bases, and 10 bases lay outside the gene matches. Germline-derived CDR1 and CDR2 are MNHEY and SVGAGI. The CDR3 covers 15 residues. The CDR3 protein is CASKRDRGPTGTQYF. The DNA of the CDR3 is TGTGCCAGCAAAAGGGACAGGGGGCCGACCGGTACGCAGTATTTT.

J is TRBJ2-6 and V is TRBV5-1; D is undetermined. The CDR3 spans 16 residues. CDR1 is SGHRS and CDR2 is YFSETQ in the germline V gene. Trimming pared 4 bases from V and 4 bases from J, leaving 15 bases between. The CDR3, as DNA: TGCGCCAGCAGCCCGCTCACCTCTCGGGGGGCCAACGTCCTGACTTTC. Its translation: CASSPLTSRGANVLTF.

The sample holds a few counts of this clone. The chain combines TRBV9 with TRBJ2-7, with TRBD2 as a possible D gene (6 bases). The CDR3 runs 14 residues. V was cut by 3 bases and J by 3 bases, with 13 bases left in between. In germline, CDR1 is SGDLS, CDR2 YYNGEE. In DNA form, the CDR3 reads TGTGCCAGCAGCGCGGGGGACGGAGACTACGAGCAGTACTTC. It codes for CASSAGDGDYEQYF.

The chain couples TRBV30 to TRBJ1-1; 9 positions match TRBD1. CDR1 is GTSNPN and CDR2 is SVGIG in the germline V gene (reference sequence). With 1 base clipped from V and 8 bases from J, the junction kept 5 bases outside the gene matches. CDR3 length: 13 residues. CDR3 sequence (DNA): TGTGCCTGGAGTGCCGGGGGACAGGGAGAAGCTTTCTTT. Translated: CAWSAGGQGEAFF.

The CDR3 coding sequence is TGTGCCAGCAGCTTTGGACGACAGGGGAACACTGAAGCTTTCTTT. This translates into CASSFGRQGNTEAFF. The chain links TRBV5-4 to TRBJ1-1; 7 bases match TRBD1. Trimming at V came to 2 bases and at J to 1 base, leaving 5 bases not matched to a gene. This CDR3 is 15 amino acids long. Germline V gives CDR1 SGHNT, CDR2 YYREEE (reference sequence).

CDR3 in amino acids: CASSKDWSNQPQHF. As DNA, the CDR3 is TGTGCCAGCAGCAAGGACTGGAGCAATCAGCCCCAGCATTTT. The chain combines TRBV21-1 with TRBJ1-5. TRBV21-1 is a recognized pseudogene. The CDR3 runs 14 residues.

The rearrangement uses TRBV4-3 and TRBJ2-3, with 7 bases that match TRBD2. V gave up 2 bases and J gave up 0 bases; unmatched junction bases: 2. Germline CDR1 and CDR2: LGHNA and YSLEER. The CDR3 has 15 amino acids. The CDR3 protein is CASSQWTRSTDTQYF. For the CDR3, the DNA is TGCGCCAGCAGCCAATGGACTAGGAGCACAGATACGCAGTATTTT.

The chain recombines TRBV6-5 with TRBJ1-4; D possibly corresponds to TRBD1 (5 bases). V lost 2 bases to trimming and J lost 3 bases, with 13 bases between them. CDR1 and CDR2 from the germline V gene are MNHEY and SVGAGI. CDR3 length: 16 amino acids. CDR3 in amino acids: CASSYRPRAPNEKLFF. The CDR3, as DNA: TGTGCCAGCAGTTACCGCCCCAGGGCGCCTAATGAAAAACTGTTTTTT.